These T cell receptor beta chains were read from a single sample in a study of cytomegalovirus exposure and HLA in healthy donors. Some clones are missing from TCRdb's copy, which holds only in-frame ones; the method was immunoSEQ multiplex PCR. The table lists some 170,000 clones, approximately 87% of them singletons, with approximately 1.5% in the top ten. Sequencing used PBMCs. These receptors all stem from a woman in her thirties in good health and CMV-seronegative. The CDR3 runs from the conserved cysteine through the conserved F or W. Fields, in order: D gene, V gene, clone size, J gene, CDR3 protein, CDR3 DNA. D genes are given only for firm matches. The listing skips clone size in some rows; elsewhere it reads once, few, many or a size class.

>NA|TRBV2|NA|TRBJ2-2
CASSPGQTNTGELFF
TGTGCCAGCAGCCCCGGACAGACGAACACCGGGGAGCTGTTTTTT
>TRBD1|TRBV4-1|once|TRBJ1-5
CASTPTGGNQPQHF
TGCGCCAGCACCCCGACAGGGGGCAATCAGCCCCAGCATTTT
>NA|TRBV29-1|NA|TRBJ1-4
CSVQGFGEKLFF
TGCAGCGTGCAGGGGTTCGGGGAAAAACTGTTTTTT
>TRBD1|TRBV6-1|NA|TRBJ1-2
CASRSDGTGNYGYTF
TGTGCCAGCAGATCCGATGGGACAGGGAACTATGGCTACACCTTC
>TRBD1|TRBV5-4|once|TRBJ2-2
CASSPEPGGDENGELFF
TGTGCCAGCAGCCCGGAACCAGGGGGCGATGAGAACGGGGAGCTGTTTTTT
>NA|TRBV6-1|NA|TRBJ1-1
CASRVDSTPNTEAFF
TGTGCCAGCAGAGTAGACAGCACACCGAACACTGAAGCTTTCTTT
>NA|TRBV2|NA|TRBJ1-1
CASSVDSASIEAFF
TGTGCCAGCAGCGTGGACAGCGCCTCAATTGAAGCTTTCTTT
>TRBD1|TRBV27|NA|TRBJ2-2
CASSFRSGGTGELFF
TGTGCCAGCAGTTTTAGGTCAGGGGGTACCGGGGAGCTGTTTTTT
>NA|TRBV19|NA|TRBJ1-1
CASVGPFYTEAFF
TGTGCCAGTGTTGGGCCATTTTACACTGAAGCTTTCTTT
>TRBD1|TRBV28|NA|TRBJ1-5
CASSFEGAFQPQHF
TGTGCCAGCAGTTTCGAGGGGGCATTTCAGCCCCAGCATTTT
>TRBD1|TRBV5-1|NA|TRBJ2-7
CASSTGQGTYEQYF
TGCGCCAGCAGCACCGGACAGGGGACCTACGAGCAGTACTTC
>TRBD2|TRBV15|NA|TRBJ2-7
CATSRDGAGGREQYF
TGTGCCACCAGCAGAGATGGGGCGGGGGGGCGCGAGCAGTACTTC
>NA|TRBV11-2|NA|TRBJ1-2
CASSLVGEGEF
TGTGCCAGCAGCTTAGTTGGTGAAGGGGAATTC
>TRBD1|TRBV2|NA|TRBJ1-1
CASSELGTGSNTEAFF
TGTGCCAGCAGTGAATTAGGGACAGGGTCGAACACTGAAGCTTTCTTT
>TRBD1|TRBV4-1|NA|TRBJ1-5
CASSQETGGLNQPQHF
TGCGCCAGCAGCCAAGAGACAGGGGGACTTAATCAGCCCCAGCATTTT
>NA|TRBV9|NA|TRBJ2-7
CASSVEPQPSTEQYF
TGTGCCAGCAGCGTAGAGCCACAGCCCTCAACCGAGCAGTACTTC
>TRBD1|TRBV12-5|NA|TRBJ2-7
CASRDRNYEQYF
TGTGCTAGCCGGGACAGGAACTACGAGCAGTACTTC
>NA|TRBV6-1|NA|TRBJ1-5
CASSELNQPQHF
TGTGCCAGCAGTGAATTAAATCAGCCCCAGCATTTT
>NA|TRBV5-6|NA|TRBJ2-7
CASSAGASYYEQYF
TGTGCCAGCAGCGCAGGGGCTTCCTACTACGAGCAGTACTTC
>NA|TRBV2|NA|TRBJ2-3
CASRDEGLYSTDTQYF
TGTGCCAGCAGAGACGAGGGACTTTATAGCACAGATACGCAGTATTTT
>TRBD1|TRBV2|once|TRBJ1-5
CASREDRAGNQPQHF
TGTGCCAGCAGGGAAGACAGGGCTGGCAATCAGCCCCAGCATTTT
>TRBD1|TRBV4-1|NA|TRBJ2-7
CASHPGQGVSYEQYF
TGCGCCAGCCACCCGGGACAGGGAGTTTCCTACGAGCAGTACTTC
>TRBD1|TRBV5-5|once|TRBJ1-1
CASSSRTGGDFEAFF
TGTGCCAGCAGCAGCAGGACAGGGGGCGATTTTGAAGCTTTCTTT
>NA|TRBV5-1|NA|TRBJ2-2
CASRTGNTGELFF
TGCGCCAGCAGGACAGGGAACACCGGGGAGCTGTTTTTT
>NA|TRBV7-2|NA|TRBJ2-3
CASSWGVGSTDTQYF
TGTGCCAGCAGCTGGGGGGTGGGGAGCACAGATACGCAGTATTTT
>NA|TRBV18|NA|TRBJ2-2
CASSLRRGGSDTGELFF
TGTGCCAGCTCACTACGGAGGGGGGGATCGGACACCGGGGAGCTGTTTTTT
>TRBD2|TRBV13|NA|TRBJ2-7
CASSPSGGAYEQYF
TGTGCCAGCAGCCCCAGCGGGGGGGCATACGAGCAGTACTTC
>TRBD1|TRBV19|NA|TRBJ2-5
CASSIKDRRIETQYF
TGTGCCAGTAGTATAAAGGACAGGAGGATCGAGACCCAGTACTTC
>NA|TRBV19|NA|TRBJ2-7
CASSPAGGRLKEQYF
TGTGCCAGTAGTCCCGCGGGTGGGCGACTGAAAGAGCAGTACTTC
>TRBD1|TRBV9|NA|TRBJ2-7
CASSVTYQGADEQYF
TGTGCCAGCAGCGTTACCTACCAGGGGGCGGACGAGCAGTACTTC
>NA|TRBV7-2|few|TRBJ1-1
CASSFPGIWNTEAFF
TGTGCCAGCAGCTTCCCAGGGATTTGGAACACTGAAGCTTTCTTT
>TRBD1|TRBV10-3|NA|TRBJ1-1
CAISDPGGTGVEAFF
TGTGCCATCAGTGACCCGGGGGGGACAGGGGTTGAAGCTTTCTTT
>TRBD2|TRBV9|once|TRBJ2-2
CASSVGLAGGSGELFF
TGTGCCAGCAGCGTCGGACTAGCGGGGGGATCCGGGGAGCTGTTTTTT
>TRBD1|TRBV7-9|NA|TRBJ1-2
CASSPPGQVDYGYTF
TGTGCCAGCAGCCCTCCGGGACAGGTTGACTATGGCTACACCTTC
>TRBD1|TRBV7-9|NA|TRBJ1-4
CASSRAGTGATNEKLFF
TGTGCCAGCAGCCGAGCCGGGACAGGTGCAACTAATGAAAAACTGTTTTTT
>NA|TRBV7-2|NA|TRBJ1-2
CASSLEPYGYTF
TGTGCCAGCAGCTTAGAGCCGTATGGCTACACCTTC
>NA|TRBV13|once|TRBJ2-7
CASSLNGGRVSWASSYEQYF
TGTGCCAGCAGCTTAAACGGGGGGCGGGTCTCTTGGGCTAGCTCCTACGAGCAGTACTTC
>NA|TRBV25-1|NA|TRBJ1-6
CASSVRRGLQLHF
TGTGCCAGCAGTGTCAGGAGGGGTCTCCAACTCCACTTT
>TRBD2|TRBV6-1|NA|TRBJ2-1
CANGGGSSYNEQFF
TGTGCCAACGGCGGGGGAAGCTCCTACAATGAGCAGTTCTTC
>NA|TRBV6-5|NA|TRBJ1-6
CASSYSVVSNSPLHF
TGTGCCAGCAGTTACAGTGTTGTCAGTAATTCACCCCTCCACTTT
>NA|TRBV5-6|NA|TRBJ2-7
CASSLVGGTGYEQYF
TGTGCCAGCAGCTTGGTTGGGGGGACTGGTTACGAGCAGTACTTC
>TRBD1|TRBV18|NA|TRBJ1-6
CASSQITGTENSPLHF
TGTGCCAGCTCACAAATCACCGGGACAGAGAATTCACCCCTCCACTTT
>NA|TRBV30|NA|TRBJ2-3
CAWSFPNSVADTQYF
TGTGCCTGGAGTTTCCCCAATTCGGTTGCGGATACGCAGTATTTT
>TRBD1|TRBV6-1|few|TRBJ1-1
CASVTGVSNTEAFF
TGTGCCAGCGTTACAGGGGTTTCGAACACTGAAGCTTTCTTT
>TRBD2|TRBV30|NA|TRBJ2-1
CAWSETGGSTFF
TGTGCCTGGAGTGAGACGGGGGGATCTACGTTCTTC
>NA|TRBV27|NA|TRBJ1-2
CASSFGQGGSYGYTF
TGTGCCAGCAGTTTCGGGCAGGGAGGGTCCTATGGCTACACCTTC